This TCR beta chain originates from a study of response to subunit inactivated influenza vaccine. The J segment lost 0 bases and the V segment lost 4 bases, leaving 6 bases of the junction unmatched. The CDR3 covers 16 residues. CDR1 is MGHRA, CDR2 YSYEKL, per germline. General study findings and limits: Authors suggested each seasonal influenza vaccination recruits few new T cells.

TCRdb processed the RT-PCR reads anew with MiXCR; each CDR3 protein has one entry. This table has about half a million distinct CDR3 sequences, 7.6% appearing once. This clonotype has a handful of counts. Its matching antigen is unknown. The V gene is TRBV4-1, the J gene TRBJ2-3, with 8 bases fitting TRBD1. The material was PBMCs from blood, obtained around 25 months after vaccination. This TCR was recovered from a man aged 50 to 75 who received an inactivated influenza vaccine. The CDR3 sequence is CASSRAGGMSTDTQYF. CDR3 DNA: TGCGCCAGCAGCCGAGCAGGGGGCATGAGCACAGATACGCAGTATTTT.